This is a list of T cell receptor beta chains from one sample in a study of T-cell memory formation after mild COVID-19. MiXCR, run by TCRdb on the 5' RACE reads, gives a single entry per CDR3 protein. In the table there are roughly 300,000 distinct CDR3 sequences, about an eighth of which are singletons. Sequencing input: PBMCs or a T cell subset sorted from them (not recorded which). The receptors were gathered from a man aged 18 to 30 who had mild COVID-19 (a few samples of this study predate the infection). Cell type and time point are not known. The CDR3 runs from the conserved cysteine through the conserved F or W. Fields, in order: V gene, J gene, clone size, D gene, CDR3 protein, CDR3 DNA. The D gene is left open where the match is weak. The size entry is marked missing in some rows and otherwise reads once, few, many or a size class.

TRBV27	TRBJ1-1	few	NA	CASSLSSERNAFF	TGTGCCAGCAGTCTTTCTTCGGAACGGAATGCTTTCTTT
TRBV11-3	TRBJ2-3	NA	NA	CASSLKSATDTQYF	TGTGCCAGCAGCCTAAAGTCGGCCACAGATACGCAGTATTTT
TRBV12-3/TRBV12-4	TRBJ2-5	few	NA	CASSPGPSQETQYF	TGTGCCAGCAGTCCGGGACCTTCTCAAGAGACCCAGTACTTC
TRBV18	TRBJ2-3	NA	NA	CASSQLDSSTDTQYF	TGTGCCAGCTCACAATTGGACAGTAGCACAGATACGCAGTATTTT
TRBV5-1	TRBJ1-4	once	NA	CASRLASSTNEKLFF	TGCGCCAGCAGATTGGCTTCTTCAACTAATGAAAAACTGTTTTTT
TRBV7-3	TRBJ2-3	many	TRBD2	CASSKGPSGGADTQYF	TGTGCCAGCTCCAAAGGGCCCAGCGGGGGGGCAGATACGCAGTATTTT
TRBV11-2	TRBJ2-3	NA	TRBD1	CASSFTTGGDTQYF	TGTGCCAGCAGCTTCACGACAGGGGGAGATACGCAGTATTTT
TRBV6-2/TRBV6-3	TRBJ2-7	few	NA	CASSYSLGLVTYEQYF	TGTGCCAGCAGTTACTCTTTGGGGCTAGTCACCTACGAGCAGTACTTC
TRBV5-1	TRBJ2-1	NA	NA	CASTPSSSHEQFF	TGCGCCAGCACCCCCAGTTCTTCCCATGAGCAGTTCTTC
TRBV9	TRBJ1-2	many	NA	CASSPGGRGGDGYTF	TGTGCCAGCAGCCCCGGTGGTAGGGGCGGCGATGGCTACACCTTC
TRBV5-1	TRBJ2-5	few	NA	CASSPDFQETQYF	TGCGCCAGCAGCCCCGACTTCCAAGAGACCCAGTACTTC
TRBV10-1	TRBJ2-5	many	NA	CASSEQYQETQYF	TGCGCCAGCAGTGAGCAGTACCAAGAGACCCAGTACTTC
TRBV6-1	TRBJ1-5	NA	NA	CASSEQQPQHF	TGTGCCAGCAGTGAACAGCAGCCCCAGCATTTT
TRBV5-1	TRBJ2-1	few	NA	CASSLSNHSYNEQFF	TGCGCCAGCAGCTTGTCTAACCACTCCTACAATGAGCAGTTCTTC
TRBV29-1	TRBJ1-1	few	NA	CSVERGRNTEAFF	TGCAGCGTTGAGAGGGGCCGGAACACTGAAGCTTTCTTT
TRBV4-1	TRBJ1-4	few	NA	CASSHHWGGFGSNEKLFF	TGCGCCAGCAGCCACCATTGGGGGGGATTCGGATCTAATGAAAAACTGTTTTTT
TRBV6-6	TRBJ1-2	NA	NA	CASSPRERDGYTF	TGTGCCAGCAGTCCCAGGGAGCGAGATGGCTACACCTTC
TRBV20-1	TRBJ1-4	few	NA	CSARRRRSQATNEKLFF	TGCAGTGCTAGGCGGAGAAGGAGCCAAGCAACTAATGAAAAACTGTTTTTT
TRBV27	TRBJ1-2	few	NA	CASRPTAYYGYTF	TGTGCCAGCAGACCGACAGCCTACTATGGCTACACCTTC
TRBV11-3	TRBJ2-1	NA	TRBD2	CASSLGFSGGASEQFF	TGTGCCAGCAGCTTGGGTTTTAGCGGGGGGGCCAGTGAGCAGTTCTTC
TRBV6-2/TRBV6-3	TRBJ1-6	NA	NA	CASSYSIQGNSPLHF	TGTGCCAGCAGTTACTCGATCCAGGGTAACTCACCCCTCCACTTT
TRBV7-2	TRBJ2-1	few	NA	CASSLLLGIRFF	TGTGCCAGCAGCCTCCTACTCGGAATTCGGTTCTTC
TRBV5-1	TRBJ1-2	few	NA	CASNSGENYGYTF	TGCGCCAGCAATTCGGGGGAGAACTATGGCTACACCTTC
TRBV12-3/TRBV12-4	TRBJ2-1	NA	TRBD1	CASRTPDRLYNEQFF	TGTGCCAGCAGGACCCCGGACAGGTTATACAATGAGCAGTTCTTC
TRBV3-1	TRBJ2-7	NA	TRBD1	CASSQASGQGSYEQYF	TGTGCCAGCAGCCAAGCCTCGGGACAGGGAAGCTACGAGCAGTACTTC
TRBV5-1	TRBJ1-2	many	NA	CASSLAGNYGYTF	TGCGCCAGCAGCTTGGCTGGTAACTATGGCTACACCTTC
TRBV20-1	TRBJ1-4	few	NA	CSARDSGRDEKLFF	TGCAGTGCTAGAGATTCAGGGAGGGATGAAAAACTGTTTTTT
TRBV11-2	TRBJ2-1	few	TRBD2	CASRTTGTSRYNEQFF	TGTGCCAGCAGGACAACTGGGACTAGCCGGTACAATGAGCAGTTCTTC
TRBV5-1	TRBJ2-3	few	NA	CASSFGPGTDTQYF	TGCGCCAGCAGCTTTGGGCCAGGCACAGATACGCAGTATTTT
TRBV5-1	TRBJ2-4	NA	NA	CASSSQGGENIQYF	TGCGCCAGCAGTTCCCAGGGGGGGGAAAACATTCAGTACTTC
TRBV7-9	TRBJ2-1	few	NA	CASSLASAPEQFF	TGTGCCAGCAGCTTAGCGTCAGCACCCGAGCAGTTCTTC
TRBV6-2/TRBV6-3	TRBJ1-1	NA	NA	CASSYDTKAGNTEAFF	TGTGCCAGCAGTTATGATACAAAGGCAGGGAACACTGAAGCTTTCTTT
TRBV7-3	TRBJ2-1	NA	NA	CASSANLMDSSEQFF	TGTGCCAGCAGCGCCAACCTAATGGACTCCAGTGAGCAGTTCTTC
TRBV6-2/TRBV6-3	TRBJ2-6	few	NA	CASRRGSGGANVLTF	TGTGCCAGCCGGAGGGGGTCAGGTGGGGCCAACGTCCTGACTTTC
TRBV27	TRBJ2-5	few	NA	CASSLQGTGGETQYF	TGTGCCAGCAGTTTACAGGGAACGGGTGGGGAGACCCAGTACTTC
TRBV7-3	TRBJ2-1	NA	NA	CASSLTGGGGEQFF	TGTGCCAGCAGCTTAACTGGGGGTGGGGGTGAGCAGTTCTTC
TRBV20-1	TRBJ2-3	NA	NA	CSAKKSISVLDTQYF	TGCAGTGCTAAAAAATCAATATCAGTGCTAGATACGCAGTATTTT
TRBV6-5	TRBJ2-1	NA	TRBD2	CASSYSRTSQNEQFF	TGTGCCAGCAGTTACTCGAGGACTAGCCAAAATGAGCAGTTCTTC
TRBV21-1	TRBJ2-5	few	NA	CASSKATQTQYF	TGTGCCAGCAGCAAAGCCACCCAGACCCAGTACTTC
TRBV27	TRBJ2-3	NA	NA	CASSLSPGRITDTQYF	TGTGCCAGCAGTTTATCTCCGGGACGGATCACAGATACGCAGTATTTT
TRBV29-1	TRBJ2-7	NA	TRBD2	CSVGLAGGYEQYF	TGCAGCGTTGGGCTAGCGGGGGGGTACGAGCAGTACTTC
TRBV12-3/TRBV12-4	TRBJ2-1	NA	TRBD2	CASRVASGGNEQFF	TGTGCCAGCAGGGTAGCTAGCGGGGGGAATGAGCAGTTCTTC
TRBV12-3/TRBV12-4	TRBJ1-2	few	NA	CASSKVGYGYTF	TGTGCCAGCAGCAAGGTGGGGTATGGCTACACCTTC
TRBV18	TRBJ1-1	few	TRBD1	CASSPATGGDTEAFF	TGTGCCAGCTCACCTGCCACAGGGGGCGATACTGAAGCTTTCTTT
TRBV4-1	TRBJ2-5	few	NA	CASSQDTGQYF	TGCGCCAGCAGCCAAGACACAGGGCAGTACTTC
TRBV9	TRBJ2-2	NA	NA	CASSVNRDSGRTGELFF	TGTGCCAGCAGCGTCAACCGGGACTCGGGTAGAACCGGGGAGCTGTTTTTT
TRBV6-2/TRBV6-3	TRBJ2-3	NA	NA	CASSPFGTGDFGHTDTQYF	TGTGCCAGCAGCCCCTTCGGAACGGGGGATTTCGGACACACAGATACGCAGTATTTT
TRBV20-1	TRBJ1-1	few	NA	CSARVPNTEAFF	TGCAGCGCCAGGGTACCGAACACTGAAGCTTTCTTT
TRBV12-3/TRBV12-4	TRBJ1-1	NA	NA	CASSYARNTEAFF	TGTGCCAGCAGTTACGCCCGCAACACTGAAGCTTTCTTT
TRBV4-3	TRBJ2-5	NA	TRBD1	CASSHADRVWETQYF	TGCGCCAGCAGCCACGCTGACAGGGTTTGGGAGACCCAGTACTTC
TRBV2	TRBJ1-2	few	NA	CASGEDGRGVPLAYGYTF	TGTGCCAGCGGCGAAGACGGAAGAGGGGTTCCCCTAGCTTATGGCTACACCTTC
TRBV10-3	TRBJ1-1	few	NA	CAISSMGGDTEAFF	TGTGCCATCAGTTCTATGGGGGGGGACACTGAAGCTTTCTTT
TRBV5-4	TRBJ2-6	few	NA	CASRGDSGANVLTF	TGTGCCAGCAGGGGGGACTCTGGGGCCAACGTCCTGACTTTC